The T cell receptor beta chain under discussion was sequenced for a study of early T cells in non-severe SARS-CoV-2 infection. Across the study: With bulk RNA from unsorted whole blood as input, sequencing yielded unpaired chains. Notes on the study in general: There was a bias toward anti-spike CD8 responses in VDJdb matching, which missed private and CD4 specificities.

Individual cDNA molecules each received unique molecular identifiers attached to them. TCRdb re-derived calls from the 5' RACE reads in MiXCR, one entry per CDR3 protein. This table holds tens of thousands of distinct CDR3 sequences, approximately 9.9% found once. CDR1 and CDR2 (germline): LNHDA, SQIVND (reference sequence). The CDR3 spans 12 residues. V gave up 9 bases and J gave up 0 bases, with 6 bases separating them. On this clonotype itself: Its target is unknown.

V is TRBV19 and J is TRBJ1-3; D gene ambiguous. The source material was whole blood. The clonotype was recovered from an adult who was a healthcare worker with PCR-confirmed SARS-CoV-2 infection or an uninfected control (not recorded which). Here the CDR3 reads CARRSSGNTIYF. For the CDR3, the DNA is TGTGCCAGGAGGTCCTCTGGAAACACCATATATTTT.